These 20 T cell receptor beta chains originate from one sample sequenced in a study of T cells in pancreatic ductal adenocarcinoma. TCRdb keeps only in-frame clones here, not all; method: immunoSEQ multiplex PCR. The sample records 7,500 to 10,000 clones, roughly 89% being singletons. Surgery without prior neoadjuvant therapy was the treatment of the selected pancreatic ductal adenocarcinoma patients. Material: PBMCs. Receptors originate from a human donor with pancreatic ductal adenocarcinoma.

The V and J genes are TRBV21-1 and TRBJ1-4; whether TRBD1, the table's D call, matches the DNA was not checked. TRBV21-1 is a listed pseudogene. The CDR3 runs to 13 residues. The CDR3 region is CASSTSTGRKLFF. CDR3 nucleotide sequence: TGTGCCAGCAGCACCTCGACAGGGAGAAAACTGTTTTTT.

The chain combines TRBV27 with TRBJ1-2; 10 bases map to TRBD1. V gave up 0 bases and J gave up 6 bases; unmatched junction bases: 13. The germline CDR1 and CDR2 sequences are MNHEY and SMNVEV (reference sequence). This CDR3 is 18 amino acids long. The CDR3 here is CASSLSTAGQGFPNGYTF. The DNA of the CDR3 is TGTGCCAGCAGTTTATCGACGGCGGGACAGGGGTTTCCTAATGGCTACACCTTC.

The chain has TRBV4-1 and TRBJ2-5; D is perhaps TRBD2 (6 bases). Germline V gene lookup returns CDR1 MGHRA and CDR2 YSYEKL. V was trimmed by 3 bases and J by 2 bases, leaving 7 bases between them. The CDR3 sequence is 13 residues long. CDR3 sequence reads: CASSQGRQETQYF. As DNA, the CDR3 is TGCGCCAGCAGCCAGGGGAGGCAAGAGACCCAGTACTTC.

The chain couples TRBV6-1 to TRBJ1-1; 12 bases line up with TRBD1. Germline-derived CDR1 and CDR2 are MNHNS and SASEGT. The CDR3 extends over 18 amino acids. The V gene end was trimmed by 0 bases and the J gene end by 2 bases; junction bases not matched to a gene: 7. CDR3 bases: TGTGCCAGCAGTGAAGCGTTGGGACAGGGGGCCGGTAACACTGAAGCTTTCTTT. It codes for CASSEALGQGAGNTEAFF.

The chain recombines TRBV7-9 with TRBJ1-6; 8 bases map to TRBD1. Germline assignment: CDR1 SEHNR and CDR2 FQNEAQ (reference sequence). V lost 5 bases and J lost 8; bases outside the gene matches: 8. CDR3 length: 15 amino acids. This chain's CDR3 is CASSERQGTYSPLHF. In DNA form, the CDR3 reads TGTGCCAGCAGCGAAAGACAGGGGACCTATTCACCCCTCCACTTT.

The chain joins TRBV7-2 to TRBJ1-2, with D possibly matching TRBD1 (6 bases). The CDR3 sequence is 14 residues long. The V end was cut by 2 bases, the J end by 8 bases, with 15 bases between. Germline V gene lookup returns CDR1 SGHTA and CDR2 FQGNSA. CDR3 in amino acids: CASSLQGTLTGYTF. CDR3 bases: TGTGCCAGCAGCTTACAGGGGACGTTAACGGGCTACACCTTC.

The CDR3 spells CASSQTARGSNQPQHF. The CDR3 DNA is TGTGCCAGCAGTCAAACCGCCCGGGGAAGCAATCAGCCCCAGCATTTT. The chain joins TRBV27 to TRBJ1-5; no definite D call. CDR3 length equals 16 residues. V lost 5 bases, J lost 1 base, and 15 bases lay in between. Germline V lookup: CDR1 MNHEY, CDR2 SMNVEV (reference sequence).

This clone appeared once. This rearrangement joins TRBV10-3 to TRBJ1-2; D possibly corresponds to TRBD1 (6 bases). The CDR3 is made up of 13 amino acids. CDR1 is ENHRY, CDR2 SYGVKD, per germline. Between the trimmed V and J ends, which lost 5 bases and 2 bases, there was a span of 9 bases. For the CDR3, the DNA is TGTGCCATCAGTCGGGACACCAACTATGGCTACACCTTC. It yields the protein CAISRDTNYGYTF.

The chain couples TRBV5-6 to TRBJ2-1; 8 bases fit TRBD1. The V gene's germline CDR1 is SGHDT and CDR2 YYEEEE. This CDR3 is 11 amino acids long. The V segment lost 1 base and the J segment 13 bases; nucleotides outside the gene matches: 1. The CDR3 region is CASSLSGGQFF. As DNA, the CDR3 is TGTGCCAGCAGCTTGTCAGGGGGCCAGTTCTTC.

The rearrangement joins TRBV6-6 to TRBJ1-6, with 8 bases that match TRBD1. The CDR3 sequence is 14 residues long. V was pared by 8 bases and J by 7 bases, with 7 bases of the junction left unmatched. The V gene's germline CDR1 is MNHNY and CDR2 SVGAGI (reference sequence). The CDR3 sequence is CASALTGENSPLHF. The CDR3 nucleotides read TGTGCCAGCGCATTGACAGGGGAGAATTCACCCCTCCACTTT.

CDR3 loop: CAISESTRDSGELFF. The CDR3 DNA reads TGTGCCATCAGTGAGTCGACTCGGGATTCCGGGGAGCTGTTTTTT. The rearrangement uses TRBV10-3 and TRBJ2-2, with a possible D match to TRBD2 (5 bases). The CDR3 is 15 amino acids. V lost 0 bases, J lost 6 bases, and 11 bases lay in between. Germline V gene sequence: CDR1 ENHRY, CDR2 SYGVKD.

This clone is labeled as large. This chain links TRBV5-8 with TRBJ1-5, with TRBD1 as a possible D gene (6 bases). The germline V gene encodes CDR1 SGHTS and CDR2 YDEGEE. This CDR3 has 14 residues. The ends were cut back, 1 base at V and 6 bases at J, with 11 bases in the middle. Here the CDR3 reads CASSLLGGSQPQHF. CDR3 DNA: TGTGCCAGCAGCTTGCTAGGGGGAAGTCAGCCCCAGCATTTT.

The chain joins TRBV9 to TRBJ1-3, with D unclear. Germline V gene lookup returns CDR1 SGDLS and CDR2 YYNGEE. The CDR3 runs 15 residues. V was pared by 0 bases and J by 0 bases, with 7 bases between. The CDR3: CASSVGAVSGNTIYF. In nucleotides, the CDR3 is TGTGCCAGCAGCGTAGGGGCCGTCTCTGGAAACACCATATATTTT. The full variable domain, completed using reference TRBV9 and TRBJ1-3, is DSGVTQTPKHLITATGQRVTLRCSPRSGDLSVYWYQQSLDQGLQFLIQYYNGEERAKGNILERFSAQQFPDLHSELNLSSLELGDSALYFCASSVGAVSGNTIYFGEGSWLTVV.

This clone was seen a single time. The rearrangement uses TRBV28 and TRBJ1-4; D uncertain. The length of the CDR3 is 12 residues. Germline V CDR1 and CDR2: MDHEN, SYDVKM. The V and J ends lost 7 bases and 10 bases respectively, with 13 bases between them. DNA of the CDR3: TGTGCCAGCAACCGCGGGGAAGGAAAACTGTTTTTT. Protein: CASNRGEGKLFF.

Only one count was recorded for this clone. The CDR3 is CASSQDRVNTEAFF. CDR3 sequence (DNA): TGCGCCAGCAGCCAAGATAGAGTGAACACTGAAGCTTTCTTT. The chain employs TRBV4-3 and TRBJ1-1; D gene unclear. V lost 0 bases to trimming and J lost 0 bases, with 5 bases between them. The CDR3 runs 14 residues. Germline V lookup: CDR1 LGHNA, CDR2 YSLEER.

A single count supports this clone. This chain connects TRBV21-1 to TRBJ1-1. TRBV21-1 is termed a pseudogene. CDR3 size: 17 residues. CDR3 sequence (DNA): TGTGCCAGCAGCGCGGGGGGACAGCTGTTACCGAACACTGAAGCTTTCTTT. This translates into CASSAGGQLLPNTEAFF.

The chain uses TRBV19 and TRBJ2-3, with D unresolved. Trimming shortened V by 3 bases and J by 6 bases, and 13 bases separated the two germline ends. Per germline, CDR1 LNHDA and CDR2 SQIVND (reference sequence). CDR3 length: 14 amino acids. CDR3 in DNA: TGTGCCAGTAGTATGGGCGACCTTTGGGATACGCAGTATTTT. This sequence encodes CASSMGDLWDTQYF. Full variable domain (rest looked up from reference TRBV19 and TRBJ2-3): DGGITQSPKYLFRKEGQNVTLSCEQNLNHDAMYWYRQDPGQGLRLIYYSQIVNDFQKGDIAEGYSVSREKKESFPLTVTSAQKNPTAFYLCASSMGDLWDTQYFGPGTRLTVL.

This chain connects TRBV27 to TRBJ2-4; 10 nucleotides agree with TRBD2. Germline CDR1 MNHEY, CDR2 SMNVEV (reference sequence). Unmatched junction bases numbered 10, after V lost 5 bases and J lost 3 bases. The CDR3 has 17 residues. CDR3 coding DNA: TGTGCCAGCAGTCAATCTAGCGGGAGACGAGTCAAAAACATTCAGTACTTC. Residues: CASSQSSGRRVKNIQYF.

The gene calls are TRBV21-1 and TRBJ1-3; the D segment call TRBD1 is taken from the table without a DNA check. TRBV21-1 is a documented pseudogene. The CDR3 runs to 16 residues. This CDR3 reads CASSNPVGQGGNTIYF. CDR3 nucleotides: TGTGCCAGCAGCAATCCCGTCGGCCAGGGAGGAAACACCATATATTTT.

The V gene is TRBV30, the J gene TRBJ1-4, with D possibly being TRBD1 (6 bases). The germline CDR1 and CDR2 sequences are GTSNPN and SVGIG (reference sequence). This CDR3 is 13 amino acids long. Trimming removed 1 base at V and 5 bases at J, with 8 bases between. CDR3 amino acids: CAWSGTVNEKLFF. CDR3 DNA sequence: TGTGCCTGGAGTGGGACAGTGAATGAAAAACTGTTTTTT.